The rows below give T cell receptor beta chains drawn from one sample of a study of T cell responses to AZD1222 COVID-19 vaccine. Produced via immunoSEQ multiplex PCR; TCRdb's table is partial and in-frame only. The sample contains 110,000 or so clones, roughly 87% of which appear only once. Here the sequenced sample was peripheral blood, taken on day 0 of AZD1222 vaccination. These receptors all come from an adult in good health. Both conserved end residues are part of each CDR3. The D gene is left open where the match is weak. Rows may omit the clone size; those that give it use once, few, many or a size class.

size	length	D	V	J	CDR3	DNA
NA	16	TRBD1	TRBV5-1	TRBJ2-1	CASSSGRDRPYNEQFF	TGCGCCAGCAGCTCTGGCCGGGACAGACCCTACAATGAGCAGTTCTTC
NA	15	NA	TRBV27	TRBJ1-2	CASSLRGETVYGYTF	TGTGCCAGCAGTTTGCGGGGAGAGACAGTTTATGGCTACACCTTC
NA	15	TRBD1	TRBV27	TRBJ1-2	CASAQWDRGISGYTF	TGTGCCAGTGCGCAATGGGACAGGGGAATATCCGGCTACACCTTC
NA	14	NA	TRBV7-9	TRBJ1-1	CASSLAVGDTEAFF	TGTGCCAGCAGCTTAGCTGTGGGGGACACTGAAGCTTTCTTT
NA	13	NA	TRBV6-2/TRBV6-3	TRBJ1-1	CASSRQPNTEAFF	TGTGCCAGCAGTCGACAGCCGAACACTGAAGCTTTCTTT
NA	15	TRBD1	TRBV5-1	TRBJ1-2	CASSGGQGANYGYTF	TGCGCCAGCAGCGGGGGACAGGGGGCTAACTATGGCTACACCTTC
NA	13	NA	TRBV29-1	TRBJ1-5	CSGAGQAGGPQHF	TGCAGCGGAGCGGGGCAGGCTGGGGGGCCCCAGCATTTT
NA	17	NA	TRBV19	TRBJ1-1	CASSATDRTETNTEAFF	TGTGCCAGTAGTGCGACCGACAGGACGGAAACGAACACTGAAGCTTTCTTT
NA	16	TRBD1	TRBV9	TRBJ1-4	CASSVEQGLANEKLFF	TGTGCCAGCAGCGTAGAACAGGGGTTGGCTAATGAAAAACTGTTTTTT
NA	15	TRBD1	TRBV7-9	TRBJ2-1	CASSLVRGSYNEQFF	TGTGCCAGCAGCTTAGTCAGGGGGTCCTACAATGAGCAGTTCTTC
NA	14	NA	TRBV2	TRBJ1-1	CASSEQGSNTEAFF	TGTGCCAGCAGTGAACAGGGATCGAACACTGAAGCTTTCTTT
NA	14	NA	TRBV6-2/TRBV6-3	TRBJ1-5	CASSPTRSPGAQHF	TGTGCCAGCAGCCCAACAAGGTCCCCGGGGGCCCAGCATTTT
NA	14	NA	TRBV9	TRBJ1-4	CASSVAEGQSTLFF	TGTGCCAGCAGCGTAGCTGAAGGACAAAGCACACTGTTTTTT
NA	15	NA	TRBV5-1	TRBJ1-5	CASSPQDPSNQPQHF	TGCGCCAGCAGCCCGCAGGACCCAAGCAATCAGCCCCAGCATTTT
NA	18	NA	TRBV19	TRBJ1-1	CASSIIGPHKRVNTEAFF	TGTGCCAGTAGTATTATCGGGCCCCACAAAAGGGTGAACACTGAAGCTTTCTTT
once	17	NA	TRBV5-4	TRBJ1-2	CASSRSLGLTASYGYTF	TGTGCCAGCAGCCGATCTTTGGGGCTAACCGCCAGCTATGGCTACACCTTC